This T cell receptor (beta chain) was captured by sequencing in a study of OX40 agonist ivuxolimab in advanced cancers. Generated by immunoSEQ multiplex PCR, the TCRdb table keeps only in-frame clones and is missing some. The repertoire includes tens of thousands of clones, approximately 84% of them detected once, and about a quarter sits in the top ten. The material sequenced was CD4+ or CD8+ T cells sorted from blood, taken in a trial of the OX40 agonist ivuxolimab. This sequence originates from an adult with an advanced solid tumor such as melanoma, head and neck, liver or kidney cancer.

CDR3 bases: TGTGCCAGCAGCTTGGCCATTAACACCGGGGAGCTGTTTTTT. Protein: CASSLAINTGELFF. This chain joins TRBV5-5 and TRBJ2-2; D call uncertain. Germline loops: CDR1 SGHKS, CDR2 YYEKEE (reference sequence). The CDR3 has 14 residues. V dropped 0 bases and J dropped 2 bases, with 5 bases sitting between them.